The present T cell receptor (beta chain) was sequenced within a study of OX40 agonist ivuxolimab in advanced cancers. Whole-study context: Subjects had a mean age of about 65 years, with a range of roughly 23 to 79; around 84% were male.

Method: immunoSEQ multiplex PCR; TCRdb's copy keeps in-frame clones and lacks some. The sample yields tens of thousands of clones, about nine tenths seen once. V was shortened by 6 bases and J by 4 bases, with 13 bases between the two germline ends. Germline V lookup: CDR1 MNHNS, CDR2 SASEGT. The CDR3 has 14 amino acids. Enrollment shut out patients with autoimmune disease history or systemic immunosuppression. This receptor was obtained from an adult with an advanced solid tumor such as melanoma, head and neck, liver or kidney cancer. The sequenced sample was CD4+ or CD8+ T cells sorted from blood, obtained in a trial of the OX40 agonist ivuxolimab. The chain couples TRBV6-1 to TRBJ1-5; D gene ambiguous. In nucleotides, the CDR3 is TGTGCCAGCAGGCCTCTGGAGCTGAATCAGCCCCAGCATTTT. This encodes CASRPLELNQPQHF.